The clone carrying this T cell receptor (beta chain) was recorded only once. Profiled with immunoSEQ multiplex PCR; TCRdb holds only in-frame clones, not every one. The sample includes over 35,000 clones, around 90% seen only once; the top ten take 0.43%. Looked up from germline, CDR1 is LGHNA and CDR2 is YNFKEQ. Trimming took 4 bases from V and 1 from J, leaving 17 bases between them. The CDR3 extends over 17 amino acids. The data were taken from a study of T cell changes during pregnancy in multiple sclerosis. The starting material was CD4+ T cells from peripheral blood mononuclear cells, obtained in the third trimester of pregnancy. J is TRBJ1-3 and V is TRBV4-2; a weak D match, TRBD1 (5 bases). The clonotype was recovered from a female donor with multiple sclerosis, enrolled in a pregnancy study. CDR3 region: CASSRGPPGSSGNTIYF. The CDR3 region has the DNA TGTGCCAGCAGCCGTGGTCCGCCAGGGTCTTCTGGAAACACCATATATTTT.